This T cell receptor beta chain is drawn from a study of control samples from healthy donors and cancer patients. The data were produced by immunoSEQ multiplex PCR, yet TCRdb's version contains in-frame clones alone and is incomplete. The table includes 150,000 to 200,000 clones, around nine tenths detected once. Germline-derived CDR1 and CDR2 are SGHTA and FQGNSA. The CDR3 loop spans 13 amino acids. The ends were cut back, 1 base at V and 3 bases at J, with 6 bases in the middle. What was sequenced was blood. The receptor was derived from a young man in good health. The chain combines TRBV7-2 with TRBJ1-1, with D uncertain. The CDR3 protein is CASSLVHYTEAFF. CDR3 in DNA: TGTGCCAGCAGCTTAGTACACTACACTGAAGCTTTCTTT.